This T cell receptor (beta chain) comes out of a study of identifying expanded T cells in peripheral blood. Profiling relied on immunoSEQ multiplex PCR, and the TCRdb table lists in-frame clones only, not all of them. The sample contains tens of thousands of clones, about 83% of which appear only once. The CDR3 has 15 residues. The V segment lost 6 bases and the J segment 0 bases; nucleotides outside the gene matches: 7. Germline CDR1 SGHVS, CDR2 FQNEAQ. Source material: blood. The chain carries TRBV7-8 and TRBJ1-2, with 7 positions matching TRBD1. The sequence was collected from a person aged 18 to 70 in good health. This CDR3 reads CASSYTGTANYGYTF. The CDR3 DNA follows: TGTGCCAGCAGTTATACCGGGACAGCTAACTATGGCTACACCTTC.